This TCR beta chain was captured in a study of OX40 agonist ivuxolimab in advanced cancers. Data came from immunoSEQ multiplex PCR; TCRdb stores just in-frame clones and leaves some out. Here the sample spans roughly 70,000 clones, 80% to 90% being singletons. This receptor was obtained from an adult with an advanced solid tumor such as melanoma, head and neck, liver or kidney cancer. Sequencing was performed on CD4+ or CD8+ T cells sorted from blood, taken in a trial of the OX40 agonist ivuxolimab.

CDR3 protein: CASSLAAGGEYNEQFF. For the CDR3, the DNA is TGCGCCAGCAGCTTGGCTGCGGGGGGTGAATACAATGAGCAGTTCTTC. The chain links TRBV5-1 to TRBJ2-1; 8 positions agree with TRBD2. The germline V gene encodes CDR1 SGHRS and CDR2 YFSETQ. The CDR3 extends over 16 amino acids. The junction had 6 bases not matched to a gene; V was cut back by 0 bases and J by 4 bases.